This TCR beta chain is drawn from a study of cytomegalovirus exposure and HLA in healthy donors. 13 Jbeta primers and 60 Vbeta primers were used for the PCR. TCRdb keeps only in-frame clones here, not all; method: immunoSEQ multiplex PCR. The sample includes approximately 170,000 clones, around 80% of them seen just once. For this clone: Its antigen is currently unknown.

Findings and caveats of the study: The availability of immune exposure information extended only to CMV serostatus. About 180 TCR beta chains were listed as cytomegalovirus-associated.

This CDR3 has 13 amino acids. After removal of 0 bases from V and 4 bases from J, the junction contained 0 bases not matched to a gene. Germline CDR1 and CDR2: LNHDA and SQIVND (reference sequence). The receptor was derived from a young woman in good health and CMV-seronegative. Sequencing input: PBMCs. V usage is TRBV19 and J usage is TRBJ2-7; 7 bases agree with TRBD2. Here the CDR3 reads CASSIERGYEQYF. As DNA, the CDR3 is TGTGCCAGTAGTATAGAGCGGGGGTACGAGCAGTACTTC.